A selection of T cell receptor beta chains follows, all from one sample in a study of cytomegalovirus exposure and HLA in healthy donors. This table comes from immunoSEQ multiplex PCR, and its TCRdb copy is limited to in-frame clones, with some not included. The repertoire consists of roughly 100,000 clones, with approximately 73% occurring once and the leading ten covering about a tenth. The sample comprised PBMCs. These receptors all come from a young woman in good health and CMV-seropositive. Each CDR3 is given with its conserved first and last residue. The order of the fields is V gene, J gene, D gene, clone size, CDR3 DNA, CDR3 protein. D genes are given only for firm matches. Expanded clones are given a class, and other clones once, few, many or no size at all.

V: TRBV11-1
J: TRBJ2-1
D: TRBD2
size: .
DNA: TGTGCCAGCAGCCTGTGGGGACTAGCGGAGGGGGGTGAGCAGTTCTTC
CDR3: CASSLWGLAEGGEQFF

V: TRBV7-7
J: TRBJ1-1
D: .
size: .
DNA: TGTGCCAGCAGTTATGACAAGAACACTGAAGCTTTCTTT
CDR3: CASSYDKNTEAFF

V: TRBV27
J: TRBJ2-1
D: .
size: .
DNA: TGTGCCAGCAGTTTATCCCTGGGGAGCTCCTACAATGAGCAGTTCTTC
CDR3: CASSLSLGSSYNEQFF

V: TRBV7-3
J: TRBJ2-1
D: .
size: .
DNA: TGTGCCAGCAGCATTGGGTGGCAGGGTGAGCAGTTCTTC
CDR3: CASSIGWQGEQFF

V: TRBV2
J: TRBJ2-6
D: .
size: .
DNA: TGTGCCAGCAGTGATTCGGGGGCTGGGGCCAACGTCCTGACTTTC
CDR3: CASSDSGAGANVLTF

V: TRBV7-8
J: TRBJ2-3
D: TRBD1
size: .
DNA: TGTGCCAGCAGGATGCACAGGGGGCGGACAGATACGCAGTATTTT
CDR3: CASRMHRGRTDTQYF

V: TRBV9
J: TRBJ2-1
D: .
size: .
DNA: TGTGCCAGCAGCGTAGCTACGATCCGTTACAATGAGCAGTTCTTC
CDR3: CASSVATIRYNEQFF

V: TRBV11-2
J: TRBJ1-2
D: .
size: .
DNA: TGTGCCAGCAGCCCAGTGGGGGCTGTTGGTGGCTACACCTTC
CDR3: CASSPVGAVGGYTF

V: TRBV12-5
J: TRBJ1-1
D: .
size: .
DNA: TGTGCTAGTGGCCTTAGACCGGGGACTGAAGCTTTCTTT
CDR3: CASGLRPGTEAFF

V: TRBV5-5
J: TRBJ1-5
D: TRBD1
size: .
DNA: TGTGCCAGCAGCTACTCAGGGGGATATAGCAATCAGCCCCAGCATTTT
CDR3: CASSYSGGYSNQPQHF

V: TRBV28
J: TRBJ1-1
D: .
size: few
DNA: TGTGCCAGCTTAGTACTTCAGGCGGGGAACACTGAAGCTTTCTTT
CDR3: CASLVLQAGNTEAFF

V: TRBV12-5
J: TRBJ2-7
D: .
size: .
DNA: TGTGCTAGTGGTTCCGGACAGCCCTACGAGCAGTACTTC
CDR3: CASGSGQPYEQYF

V: TRBV28
J: TRBJ1-5
D: .
size: .
DNA: TGTGCCAGCAGTTTGGGAGGTGCTAGCAATCAGCCCCAGCATTTT
CDR3: CASSLGGASNQPQHF

V: TRBV5-4
J: TRBJ2-5
D: TRBD1
size: .
DNA: TGTGCCAGCAGCTTGAGGGGGCGCCCCCGAGAGACCCAGTACTTC
CDR3: CASSLRGRPRETQYF

V: TRBV7-9
J: TRBJ1-1
D: TRBD1
size: .
DNA: TGTGCCAGCAGCCAAGGACAGGGGGACACTGAAGCTTTCTTT
CDR3: CASSQGQGDTEAFF

V: TRBV7-9
J: TRBJ2-1
D: .
size: .
DNA: TGTGCCAGCAGCTTAGTTAGCAGGGACTATGAGCAGTTCTTC
CDR3: CASSLVSRDYEQFF

V: TRBV10-3
J: TRBJ2-2
D: .
size: few
DNA: TGTGCCATCAATGGTAGACTCACCGGGGAGCTGTTTTTT
CDR3: CAINGRLTGELFF

V: TRBV6-6
J: TRBJ2-7
D: .
size: .
DNA: TGTGCCAGCAGTCAAGGACTGTTTTCCGAGCAGTACTTC
CDR3: CASSQGLFSEQYF

V: TRBV5-1
J: TRBJ2-5
D: TRBD1
size: .
DNA: TGCGCCAGCAGCCCCGACTTCGGACAGGGCCAAGGGGCCCAGTACTTC
CDR3: CASSPDFGQGQGAQYF

V: TRBV25-1
J: TRBJ2-1
D: .
size: .
DNA: TGTGCCAGCAGTGAATTAGGGGGGGGAAAGGCTAATGAGCAGTTCTTC
CDR3: CASSELGGGKANEQFF

V: TRBV28
J: TRBJ1-1
D: .
size: .
DNA: TGTGCCAGCAGTTTAAGCCAGGGGCCGAACACTGAAGCTTTCTTT
CDR3: CASSLSQGPNTEAFF

V: TRBV7-8
J: TRBJ2-1
D: .
size: once
DNA: TGTGCCAGCAGCCTCGAGGGTGAGCAGTTCTTC
CDR3: CASSLEGEQFF

V: TRBV14
J: TRBJ2-7
D: TRBD2
size: .
DNA: TGTGCCAGCAGCCAATCCCCAGGACTAGCGGGGGGCTCGTTCCACGAGCAGTACTTC
CDR3: CASSQSPGLAGGSFHEQYF

V: TRBV7-2
J: TRBJ1-2
D: TRBD1
size: .
DNA: TGTGCCAGCAGCTTAACGACAGGGCTACCAAACTATGGCTACACCTTC
CDR3: CASSLTTGLPNYGYTF

V: TRBV4-2
J: TRBJ2-1
D: .
size: .
DNA: TGTGCCAGCAGCCAAGATGTGGCGACTAGCTCCTACAATGAGCAGTTCTTC
CDR3: CASSQDVATSSYNEQFF

V: TRBV18
J: TRBJ2-5
D: TRBD1
size: .
DNA: TGTGCCAGCTCACCAGGACAGGGCATGGAGACCCAGTACTTC
CDR3: CASSPGQGMETQYF

V: TRBV4-1
J: TRBJ1-2
D: TRBD1
size: .
DNA: TGCGCCAGCAGCCAACTGGGACAGGGGCTTTATGGCTACACCTTC
CDR3: CASSQLGQGLYGYTF

V: TRBV5-1
J: TRBJ2-3
D: .
size: .
DNA: TGCGCCAGCAGCTTGGTAGTACCAACGGAGGGAGATACGCAGTATTTT
CDR3: CASSLVVPTEGDTQYF

V: TRBV9
J: TRBJ2-1
D: TRBD1
size: .
DNA: TGTGCCAGCAGACGACAGGGGAGCAATGAGCAGTTCTTC
CDR3: CASRRQGSNEQFF

V: TRBV27
J: TRBJ2-7
D: TRBD2
size: .
DNA: TGTGCCAGCAGTTCGTCCGGGACTACCCATTACGAGCAGTACTTC
CDR3: CASSSSGTTHYEQYF

V: TRBV9
J: TRBJ2-1
D: TRBD2
size: .
DNA: TGTGCCAGCAGCGTAGCTAGCGGGGTTCTGGGGGATGAGCAGTTCTTC
CDR3: CASSVASGVLGDEQFF